What follows are 9 T cell receptor beta chains derived from one specimen sequenced in a study of blood T cell repertoires in COVID-19. Using immunoSEQ multiplex PCR, the repertoire was profiled, and TCRdb retains in-frame clones only, with some absent. The table lists 200,000 to 250,000 clones, more than 80% of them singletons, with around 1.3% in the top ten. Sequenced material: peripheral blood. The receptor set was obtained from a woman in her 30s with COVID-19, enrolled during active disease.

Only one count was recorded for this clone. The rearrangement joins TRBV9 to TRBJ2-1; the match to TRBD1 covers 8 bases. V was pared by 0 bases and J by 7 bases, with 6 bases of the junction left unmatched. The CDR3 runs 15 residues. CDR1 and CDR2 (germline): SGDLS, YYNGEE. CDR3 DNA: TGTGCCAGCAGCGTAGCTTCAGGGGGCTGGAATGAGCAGTTCTTC. Protein sequence: CASSVASGGWNEQFF.

The V gene is TRBV19, the J gene TRBJ2-4; 8 bases match TRBD1. Germline V CDR1 and CDR2: LNHDA, SQIVND (reference sequence). With 5 bases clipped from V and 0 bases from J, the junction kept 24 bases outside the gene matches. This CDR3 is built from 22 residues. The CDR3 here is CASSSSLPGQATRGVAKNIQYF. CDR3 nucleotide sequence: TGTGCCAGTAGTTCCTCGCTTCCGGGACAGGCGACGAGAGGAGTAGCCAAAAACATTCAGTACTTC.

The chain uses TRBV11-2 and TRBJ1-1; TRBD1 agrees at 12 bases. Germline lookup yields CDR1 SGHAT and CDR2 FQNNGV. Trimming at V came to 5 bases and at J to 6 bases, leaving 10 bases not matched to a gene. The length of the CDR3 is 16 residues. The CDR3 DNA follows: TGTGCCAGCAGCCAGCACCCGGGACAGGGGGCCTCTGAAGCTTTCTTT. Its protein product is CASSQHPGQGASEAFF. Supplemented by reference TRBV11-2 and TRBJ1-1, the full variable domain reads EAGVAQSPRYKIIEKRQSVAFWCNPISGHATLYWYQQILGQGPKLLIQFQNNGVVDDSQLPKDRFSAERLKGVDSTLKIQPAKLEDSAVYLCASSQHPGQGASEAFFGQGTRLTVV.

The rearrangement links TRBV24-1 to TRBJ1-4, with 7 nucleotides matching TRBD1. Per the germline V gene, CDR1 is KGHDR and CDR2 is SFDVKD. Trimming removed 3 bases from V and 6 bases from J; junction bases left unmatched: 9. This CDR3 has 16 amino acids. Here the CDR3 reads CATSDPRQGTDEKLFF. The CDR3 bases are TGTGCCACCAGTGATCCGAGACAGGGTACGGATGAAAAACTGTTTTTT.

A single count supports this clone. The chain couples TRBV18 to TRBJ2-5, with TRBD1 matching over 8 bases. J was trimmed by 6 bases and V by 6 bases; bases with no gene match: 6. The germline gives CDR1 KGHSH, CDR2 LQKENI. The CDR3 is 13 residues long. The CDR3: CASSEGQEKTQYF. CDR3 bases: TGTGCCAGCTCGGAGGGACAGGAAAAGACCCAGTACTTC. The whole variable domain, remainder taken from reference TRBV18 and TRBJ2-5, is NAGVMQNPRHLVRRRGQEARLRCSPMKGHSHVYWYRQLPEEGLKFMVYLQKENIIDESGMPKERFSAEFPKEGPSILRIQQVVRGDSAAYFCASSEGQEKTQYFGPGTRLLVL.

The V gene is TRBV6-4, the J gene TRBJ2-7, with D hard to call. There are 14 residues in the CDR3. Germline values: CDR1 MRHNA, CDR2 SNTAGT. The V gene lost 8 bases and the J gene lost 2 bases, with 16 bases spanning the gap. The CDR3 bases are TGTGCCAGCTTTCCGCGGCTCGCCCCCTACGAGCAGTACTTC. It codes for CASFPRLAPYEQYF.

The V gene is TRBV7-9, the J gene TRBJ2-3; 9 bases fit TRBD1. Germline V gene lookup returns CDR1 SEHNR and CDR2 FQNEAQ (reference sequence). Trimming at V came to 5 bases and at J to 2 bases, leaving 5 bases not matched to a gene. The CDR3 is 15 residues long. The CDR3 reads CASSPGQGATDTQYF. The CDR3 DNA reads as TGTGCCAGCAGCCCGGGACAGGGAGCCACAGATACGCAGTATTTT.

The V gene is TRBV28, the J gene TRBJ1-2, with D maybe TRBD1 (6 bases). Trimming pared 1 base from V and 8 bases from J, leaving 17 bases between. This CDR3 spans 15 amino acids. Germline V gene data show CDR1 as MDHEN and CDR2 as SYDVKM. CDR3: CASSLYGGRYGGYTF. The CDR3 DNA is TGTGCCAGCAGTTTATATGGGGGCCGTTATGGGGGCTACACCTTC.

This chain links TRBV9 with TRBJ2-7; 9 nucleotides align to TRBD2. The CDR3 has 15 amino acids. The trim removed 4 bases at V and 3 bases at J, leaving 8 bases unmatched. Germline V gene lookup returns CDR1 SGDLS and CDR2 YYNGEE. Written as DNA, the CDR3 is TGTGCCAGCAGCCCCCTGGGTAGCGGGAGCTACGAGCAGTACTTC. This translates into CASSPLGSGSYEQYF.